These 10 T cell receptor beta chains originate from one sample sequenced in a study of hypomethylating agent response in myelodysplastic syndrome. Libraries were prepared by immunoSEQ multiplex PCR; TCRdb keeps only in-frame clonotypes and omits some of them. The data hold about 10,000 clones, with around 80% observed a single time. This material consisted of bone marrow, taken before or after starting hypomethylating agent treatment for myelodysplastic syndrome (not recorded which). Receptor source: a human donor with myelodysplastic syndrome.

This rearrangement joins TRBV5-1 to TRBJ2-7; 7 bases fit TRBD1. The CDR3 contains 16 residues. CDR1 and CDR2 (germline): SGHRS, YFSETQ. The trim removed 0 bases at V and 0 bases at J, leaving 6 bases unmatched. The CDR3 loop reads CASSLDSGQFSYEQYF. CDR3 nucleotide sequence: TGCGCCAGCAGCTTGGACTCGGGACAGTTCTCCTACGAGCAGTACTTC.

The chain employs TRBV20-1 and TRBJ2-2; D not resolved. The CDR3 extends over 11 amino acids. Germline V gene lookup returns CDR1 DFQATT and CDR2 SNEGSKA (reference sequence). Deletions cut 6 bases from V and 7 bases from J, with 9 bases between. CDR3 nucleotide sequence: TGCAGTGCCCCCGGCTTCGGGGAGCTGTTTTTT. It is translated as CSAPGFGELFF.

The table lists this clone with a count of one. The chain uses TRBV10-3 and TRBJ1-1, with TRBD1 as a possible D gene (5 bases). CDR1 and CDR2 (germline): ENHRY, SYGVKD. V was trimmed by 6 bases and J by 5 bases, leaving 19 bases between them. The CDR3 runs to 15 residues. The CDR3 spells CAIRKDTGGGTEAFF. The CDR3 bases are TGTGCCATCAGGAAGGATACAGGCGGCGGGACTGAAGCTTTCTTT.

The chain recombines TRBV5-5 with TRBJ2-1, with 10 nucleotides matching TRBD1. The CDR3 loop spans 16 amino acids. Trimming removed 4 bases from V and 3 bases from J; junction bases left unmatched: 7. Per germline, CDR1 SGHKS and CDR2 YYEKEE (reference sequence). The CDR3 loop is CASSRGTGVNYNEQFF. Here the CDR3 DNA reads TGTGCCAGCAGCAGAGGGACAGGGGTTAACTACAATGAGCAGTTCTTC. The complete variable domain, with remaining parts taken from reference TRBV5-5 and TRBJ2-1, reads DAGVTQSPTHLIKTRGQQVTLRCSPISGHKSVSWYQQVLGQGPQFIFQYYEKEERGRGNFPDRFSARQFPNYSSELNVNALLLGDSALYLCASSRGTGVNYNEQFFGPGTRLTVL.

This chain connects TRBV11-2 to TRBJ1-3; D call uncertain. Trimming took 0 bases from V and 5 from J, leaving 11 bases between them. The CDR3 has 15 residues. Germline lookup yields CDR1 SGHAT and CDR2 FQNNGV. The CDR3 here is CASSLDTRARNTIYF. As DNA, the CDR3 is TGTGCCAGCAGCTTAGATACGAGGGCCCGAAACACCATATATTTT.

The table lists this clone with a few counts. The chain joins TRBV7-9 to TRBJ1-5, with TRBD1 matching 7 bases. Germline V lookup: CDR1 SEHNR, CDR2 FQNEAQ (reference sequence). J gave up 4 bases and V 5 bases, and 5 bases lay outside the gene matches. This CDR3 is built from 14 residues. In nucleotides, the CDR3 is TGTGCCAGCAGCCAGGGGGTTCGGAATCAGCCCCAGCATTTT. Protein sequence: CASSQGVRNQPQHF.

The genes are TRBV29-1 and TRBJ1-2, with D perhaps matching TRBD1 (6 bases). The CDR3 is made up of 16 amino acids. Trimming shortened V by 0 bases and J by 0 bases, and 14 bases separated the two germline ends. CDR1 SQVTM and CDR2 ANQGSEA come from the germline V gene. The CDR3 region is CSVEDRPGASNYGYTF. The DNA for the CDR3 is TGCAGCGTTGAAGATCGACCAGGGGCATCTAACTATGGCTACACCTTC.

The chain carries TRBV10-3 and TRBJ2-5, with TRBD2 matching 14 bases. The CDR3 is 18 amino acids. J gave up 2 bases and V 1 base, and 6 bases lay outside the gene matches. CDR1 is ENHRY and CDR2 is SYGVKD in the germline V gene. This chain's CDR3 is CAISEYGTSGSQQETQYF. DNA of the CDR3: TGTGCCATCAGTGAGTATGGGACTAGCGGGAGCCAACAAGAGACCCAGTACTTC.

The rearrangement joins TRBV5-8 to TRBJ2-1; TRBD2 matches 11 bases. Germline V gives CDR1 SGHTS, CDR2 YDEGEE. The CDR3 runs 18 residues. Unmatched junction bases numbered 11, after V lost 3 bases and J lost 3 bases. The CDR3 sequence is CASSSTASGGRLYNEQFF. Written as DNA, the CDR3 is TGTGCCAGCAGCTCCACCGCTAGCGGGGGGCGACTCTACAATGAGCAGTTCTTC.

J is TRBJ2-3 and V is TRBV7-9; perhaps TRBD2 as D (6 bases). Trimming stripped 5 bases from V and 3 bases from J, with 21 bases between. Germline values: CDR1 SEHNR, CDR2 FQNEAQ (reference sequence). CDR3 size: 17 residues. Here the CDR3 reads CASSPKGGVSWTDTQYF. Written as DNA, the CDR3 is TGTGCCAGCAGCCCGAAAGGCGGGGTTTCTTGGACAGATACGCAGTATTTT.